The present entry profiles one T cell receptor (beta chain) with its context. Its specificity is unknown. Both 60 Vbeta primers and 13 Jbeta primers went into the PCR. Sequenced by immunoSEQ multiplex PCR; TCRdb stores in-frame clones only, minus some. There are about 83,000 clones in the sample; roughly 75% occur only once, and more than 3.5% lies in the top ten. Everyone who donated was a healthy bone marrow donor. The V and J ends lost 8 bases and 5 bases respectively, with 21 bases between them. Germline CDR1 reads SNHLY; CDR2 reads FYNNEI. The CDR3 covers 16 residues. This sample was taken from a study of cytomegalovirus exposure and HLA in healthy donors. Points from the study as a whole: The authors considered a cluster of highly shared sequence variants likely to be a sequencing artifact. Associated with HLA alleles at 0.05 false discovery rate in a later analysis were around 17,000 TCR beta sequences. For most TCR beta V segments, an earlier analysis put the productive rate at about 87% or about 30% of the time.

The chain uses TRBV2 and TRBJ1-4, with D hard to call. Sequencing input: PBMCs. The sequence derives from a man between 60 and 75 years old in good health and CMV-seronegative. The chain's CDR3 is CASGYRYWEGNEKLFF. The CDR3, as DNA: TGTGCCAGCGGATATCGATATTGGGAGGGAAATGAAAAACTGTTTTTT. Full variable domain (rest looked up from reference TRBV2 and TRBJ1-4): EPEVTQTPSHQVTQMGQEVILRCVPISNHLYFYWYRQILGQKVEFLVSFYNNEISEKSEIFDDQFSVERPDGSNFTLKIRSTKLEDSAMYFCASGYRYWEGNEKLFFGSGTQLSVL.